The entry below describes one T cell receptor beta chain. This clonotype was seen at least ten times. Its target antigen remains unknown. No quality values exist for individual bases; no much larger clone is one base distant. The sample belongs to a study of T cells in Graves' hyperthyroidism and ophthalmopathy (dated 2019 in TCRdb). Study-wide context: Peripheral blood samples were taken at initial diagnosis, before any treatment was given. TCR V-J signatures able to tell the groups apart were searched for in a discovery cohort of 95 or so patients, of whom around 43 had Graves' ophthalmopathy and about 60 had stable Graves' hyperthyroidism. An independent validation cohort of around 19 hyperthyroidism patients and 17 patients who later progressed to ophthalmopathy tested prospective prediction of ophthalmopathy. The 95 to 100 discovery patients were randomly split 7:3 into training and test sets. Thyroid tissue and blood T-cell repertoires from roughly six Graves' hyperthyroidism patients were also compared in the study. Once sampling was done, hyperthyroidism patients were given methimazole at a starting dose of 30 mg daily, whereas ophthalmopathy patients were given high-dose intravenous methylprednisolone. The paper reports TCR Vbeta CDR3 sequencing of some 140 peripheral blood samples: over 40 ophthalmopathy, under 80 hyperthyroidism and around 17 progressor patients.

Trimming costs V 4 bases and J 10 bases, and their ends lie 14 bases apart. From the germline V gene (reference sequence), CDR1 is MNHEY and CDR2 is SMNVEV. The CDR3, cysteine through phenylalanine, is 14 amino acids long. Only CDR3 DNA is held: 42 bases, read in frame from base 1. Amplification of TCR beta CDR3 regions was carried out from RNA transcripts. A first-round RT-PCR of the TCR CDR3 used the HTBI primer set with the Qiagen OneStep RT-PCR kit. Libraries were constructed in a second round of multiplex PCR, after which size selection and purification were carried out. The libraries were sequenced on an Illumina HiSeq2000 using paired-end 100 bp reads. In the source study's methods: SOAPnuke was used to process the raw data, removing reads that contained adapters or uncalled bases, had a mean Phred below 15, or lacked an exact match to the constant primer or identifier. High-quality paired reads were merged using COPE v1.2.5, and each unique nucleotide sequence was defined as a clonotype. Clonotypes were aligned to IMGT TRBV, TRBD and TRBJ reference segments using MiTCR v1.1. Only V-J combinations with frequency above 0.0001, covering about 99% of repertoires, were analysed. The TCS score was defined as F50 (clonal expansion) divided by E x V (chaos), with BLOSUM62-based TCRdist calculated between CDR3 peptides within each V-J. Welch's t-statistics and random forest reduced 450 to 600 V-J features to roughly 13, which were used in a naive Bayes classifier (R e1071). TCRdb redid the processing of the public reads, applying fastp at Q25 and MiXCR, and retained in-frame beta chains. Duplicate CDR3 protein sequences are folded into a single record with the most common DNA and genes. These V and J calls are TCRdb output, not the study's own analysis. Counted in this sample were 150,000 to 200,000 distinct CDR3 sequences; over 15% of them appeared once. The ten largest clones add up to 25% to 35% of the sample.

Beyond this particular receptor, the publication reports: Sample size was not statistically predetermined, and investigators were not blinded to group allocation. Most expanded thyroid clonotypes (frequency above 0.001) were also detected in blood, a finding suggesting that blood repertoires may reflect thyroid immune responses. In validation, progression to ophthalmopathy was predicted by the model with nearly 71% sensitivity and 72% to 80% specificity, a median of 6.5 months before onset. In cross-validation, a model built on a 13 V-J signature told ophthalmopathy apart from stable hyperthyroidism with approximately 90% sensitivity and about 81% specificity, and in testing the same model reached 80%/75%.

A patient counted as having stable Graves' hyperthyroidism if no progression to ophthalmopathy occurred over 18 months of follow-up. Hyperthyroidism patients were aged 18 to 65 years and newly diagnosed, with disease duration of less than 2 months. The study excluded patients with uncontrolled infections, other autoimmune diseases, pregnancy or lactation. Diagnoses were established on the basis of clinical symptoms, serum thyroxine and TRAb, thyroid ultrasound, and orbital computed tomography. PBMCs were isolated from about 10 ml of fresh peripheral blood by Ficoll-Paque density gradient centrifugation. Total RNA was extracted with Trizol reagent, and quality was checked on an Agilent 2100 Bioanalyzer.

The chain is made from TRBV27 and TRBJ1-6, with the D gene not confidently named. The sample consisted of blood. This TCR was recovered from a woman aged 50 to 60 with Graves' hyperthyroidism. The CDR3 region: CASSSLYRASPLHF. DNA sequence: TGTGCCAGCAGTTCTCTATACAGAGCCTCACCCCTCCACTTT.